The clone carrying this T cell receptor (beta chain) was seen a handful of times. The target antigen is unknown. Lesional scalp punch biopsies and peripheral blood were collected from alopecia areata patients. The germline gives CDR1 SGHTA, CDR2 FQGTGA. The CDR3 contains 15 residues. V lost 2 bases to trimming and J lost 0 bases, with 9 bases between them. This sample was taken from a study of CD8+ T cells in alopecia areata. Across the whole study: Twice daily, treated patients received 5 to 10 mg of oral tofacitinib.

Sequencing relied on a cDNA template that was reverse transcribed from extracted RNA. Measured with immunoSEQ multiplex PCR; TCRdb has only the in-frame clones, and not every one. The table shows tens of thousands of clones, with 50% to 75% occurring only once. Study results and caveats: In scalp samples, resident alphabeta T cells of normal skin are also sequenced. TCR sharing across patients was less clear than in mice, possibly HLA-related.

The chain is built from TRBV7-3 and TRBJ2-3, with D tentatively TRBD2 (6 bases). This receptor was taken from a human donor with alopecia areata. The specimen comprised CD8+ T cells sorted from blood, sampled at week 0. The CDR3 sequence is CASSLVAASTDTQYF. DNA for the CDR3: TGTGCCAGCAGCTTAGTAGCGGCTAGCACAGATACGCAGTATTTT.